The sequence of this TCR beta chain was determined in a study of blood T cell repertoires in COVID-19. Across the whole study: Some COVID-19 samples were acute and others convalescent; all came from the United States, Italy and Spain. Sample material is recorded as cDNA or gDNA derived from T cells, B-cell-depleted T cells, or PBMCs.

V lost 3 bases to trimming and J lost 7 bases, with 14 bases between them. The CDR3 sequence is 13 residues long. Germline CDR1 and CDR2: SGHDT and YYEEEE. As processed by the authors: Estimation of nucleated cell counts relied on the amplification of reference gene primers. TCRdb's copy holds only in-frame clones and misses some; the assay was immunoSEQ multiplex PCR. From that table come the V and J calls and clone size; the DNA was used to work out D and trimming. This table holds 250,000 to 300,000 clones, over 75% found once. Sequences were obtained from PBMCs or T cells enriched from blood (not recorded which). The receptor was isolated from a man aged 18-30 years who had recovered from COVID-19. This sequence joins TRBV5-6 and TRBJ2-7; D might be TRBD2 (6 bases). The CDR3 DNA sequence: TGTGCCAGCAGCTCAGTGGGTGGGGGGGAGCAGTACTTC. Protein sequence: CASSSVGGGEQYF.